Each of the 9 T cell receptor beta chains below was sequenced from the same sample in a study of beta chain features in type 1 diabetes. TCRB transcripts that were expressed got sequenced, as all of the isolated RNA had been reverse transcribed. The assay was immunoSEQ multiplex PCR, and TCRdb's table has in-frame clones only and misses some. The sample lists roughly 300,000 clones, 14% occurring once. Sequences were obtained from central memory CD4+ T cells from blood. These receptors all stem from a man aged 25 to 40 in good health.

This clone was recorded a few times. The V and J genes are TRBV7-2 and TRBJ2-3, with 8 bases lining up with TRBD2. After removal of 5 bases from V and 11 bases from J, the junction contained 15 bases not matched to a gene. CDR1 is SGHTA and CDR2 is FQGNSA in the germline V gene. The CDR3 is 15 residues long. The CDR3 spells CASSRTSGSGEGQYF. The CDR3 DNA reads TGTGCCAGCAGCCGTACTAGCGGTTCGGGTGAGGGGCAGTATTTT.

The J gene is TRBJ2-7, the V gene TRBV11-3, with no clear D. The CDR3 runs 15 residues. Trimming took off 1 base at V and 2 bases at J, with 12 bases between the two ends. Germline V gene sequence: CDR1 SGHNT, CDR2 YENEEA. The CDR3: CASSLATGLTYEQYF. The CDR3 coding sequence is TGTGCCAGCAGCTTAGCGACCGGGCTCACCTACGAGCAGTACTTC.

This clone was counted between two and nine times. CDR3 sequence (DNA): TGTGCCAGCAGTTCTTTCGACAGGGGGGCCGGAAACACCATATATTTT. As protein: CASSSFDRGAGNTIYF. The chain joins TRBV6-6 to TRBJ1-3; TRBD1 agrees at 9 bases. CDR1 and CDR2 from the germline V gene are MNHNY and SVGAGI (reference sequence). There are 16 residues in the CDR3. V was pared by 4 bases and J by 4 bases, with 8 bases of the junction left unmatched.

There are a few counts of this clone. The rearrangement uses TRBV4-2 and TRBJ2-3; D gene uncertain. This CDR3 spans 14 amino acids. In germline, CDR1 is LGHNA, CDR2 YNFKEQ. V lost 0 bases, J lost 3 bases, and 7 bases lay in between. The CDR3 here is CASSQEVRTDTQYF. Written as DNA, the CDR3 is TGTGCCAGCAGCCAAGAGGTCCGTACAGATACGCAGTATTTT.

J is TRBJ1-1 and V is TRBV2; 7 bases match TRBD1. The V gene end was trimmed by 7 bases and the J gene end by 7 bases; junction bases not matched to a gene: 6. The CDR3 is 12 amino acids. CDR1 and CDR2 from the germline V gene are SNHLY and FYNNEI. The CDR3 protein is CASMSGGIEAFF. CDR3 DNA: TGTGCCAGCATGTCAGGGGGGATTGAAGCTTTCTTT.

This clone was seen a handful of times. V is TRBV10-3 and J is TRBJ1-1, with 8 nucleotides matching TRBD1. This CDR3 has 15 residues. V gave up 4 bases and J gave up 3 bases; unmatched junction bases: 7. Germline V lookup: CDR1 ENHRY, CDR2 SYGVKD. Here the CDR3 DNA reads TGTGCCATCAGTGGCCAGACAGGGGCGCACACTGAAGCTTTCTTT. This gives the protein CAISGQTGAHTEAFF.

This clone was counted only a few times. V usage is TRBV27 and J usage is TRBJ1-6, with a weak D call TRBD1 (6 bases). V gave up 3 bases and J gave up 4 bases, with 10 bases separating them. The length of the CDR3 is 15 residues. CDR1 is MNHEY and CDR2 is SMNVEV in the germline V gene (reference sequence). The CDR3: CASSFGGQYNSPLHF. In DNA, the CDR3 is TGTGCCAGCAGTTTTGGCGGACAGTATAATTCACCCCTCCACTTT.

This chain's CDR3 is CASSRGQGPYGYTF. CDR3 DNA sequence: TGTGCCAGCAGCCGTGGACAGGGACCCTATGGCTACACCTTC. The chain is built from TRBV7-7 and TRBJ1-2, with 8 nucleotides matching TRBD1. Germline trimming cut 5 bases from V and 4 bases from J; bases unmatched to any gene: 6. CDR1 is SSHAT, CDR2 FNYEAQ, per germline (reference sequence). The CDR3 has 14 residues. The complete variable domain, with remaining parts taken from reference TRBV7-7 and TRBJ1-2, reads GAGVSQSPRYKVTKRGQDVTLRCDPISSHATLYWYQQALGQGPEFLTYFNYEAQPDKSGLPSDRFSAERPEGSISTLTIQRTEQRDSAMYRCASSRGQGPYGYTFGSGTRLTVV.

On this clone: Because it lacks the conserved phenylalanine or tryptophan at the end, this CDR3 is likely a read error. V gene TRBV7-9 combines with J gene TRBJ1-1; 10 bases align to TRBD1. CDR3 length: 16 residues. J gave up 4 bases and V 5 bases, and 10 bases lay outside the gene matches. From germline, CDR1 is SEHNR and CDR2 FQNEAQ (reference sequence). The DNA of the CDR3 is TGTGCCAGCAGCCCCGCCGGGACAGGGGCTGCCACTGAAGCTTTCCTT. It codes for CASSPAGTGAATEAFL.